The rows below give T cell receptor beta chains drawn from one sample of a study of OX40 agonist ivuxolimab in advanced cancers. TCRdb keeps only in-frame clones here, not all; method: immunoSEQ multiplex PCR. The sample contains 70,000 to 90,000 clones, about four fifths of which appear only once. This specimen consisted of CD4+ or CD8+ T cells sorted from blood, obtained in a trial of the OX40 agonist ivuxolimab. The source of these receptors is an adult with an advanced solid tumor such as melanoma, head and neck, liver or kidney cancer. CDR3s include the opening cysteine and the closing phenylalanine or tryptophan. The D gene is left open where the match is weak. Some rows have no size entry. The others give once, few or many, or a class for an expanded clone.

D,V,J,size,DNA,CDR3
TRBD1,TRBV5-4,TRBJ1-2,NA,TGTGCCACAACAGGGGGGCCTAACTATGGCTACACCTTC,CATTGGPNYGYTF
NA,TRBV19,TRBJ1-5,few,TGTGCCACCGAGGATCCCTCTAGCAATCAGCCCCAGCATTTT,CATEDPSSNQPQHF
NA,TRBV5-1,TRBJ2-2,NA,TGCGCCAGCCGATACACCGGGGAGCTGTTTTTT,CASRYTGELFF
NA,TRBV2,TRBJ1-2,NA,TGTGCCACCCAGGCGGGGAAGGACTATGGCTACACCTTC,CATQAGKDYGYTF
NA,TRBV6-6,TRBJ2-7,NA,TGTGCCAGCAGCCTCGAAGCGGGCGAGCAGTACTTC,CASSLEAGEQYF
TRBD1,TRBV10-3,TRBJ2-7,medium-sized,TGTGCCATCAGGGGAGGACAGGGGAGGGACGAGCAGTACTTC,CAIRGGQGRDEQYF
NA,TRBV5-1,TRBJ1-1,NA,TGCGCCAGCAGCGTACAGGAGAACACTGAAGCTTTCTTT,CASSVQENTEAFF
TRBD2,TRBV7-2,TRBJ2-1,NA,TGTGCCAGCAGCCTCACTAGCGGGAGGCACAATGAGCAGTTCTTC,CASSLTSGRHNEQFF
NA,TRBV6-5,TRBJ1-1,NA,TGTGCCAGCAGTTTCTGGTCGGGGAGTGAAGCTTTCTTT,CASSFWSGSEAFF
NA,TRBV14,TRBJ1-1,few,TGTGCCAGCAGCCCGGTTGAATGGAACACTGAAGCTTTCTTT,CASSPVEWNTEAFF
NA,TRBV7-9,TRBJ2-1,NA,TGTGCCAGCAGCTTAGCTCGGGGCTACAATGAGCAGTTCTTC,CASSLARGYNEQFF
NA,TRBV7-6,TRBJ1-4,NA,TGTGCCAGCAGCTCTTTACAGGGAACTAATGAAAAACTGTTTTTT,CASSSLQGTNEKLFF
TRBD1,TRBV29-1,TRBJ1-1,NA,TGCAGCGTTGGCAGGGGGTCTTCGAACACTGAAGCTTTCTTT,CSVGRGSSNTEAFF
TRBD1,TRBV11-3,TRBJ1-3,many,TGTGCCAGCAGCCCCGGACAGGGCCGTCGGGGAAACACCATATATTTT,CASSPGQGRRGNTIYF
TRBD1,TRBV5-1,TRBJ2-3,NA,TGCGCCAGCAGCTTGGCCAGGGGGACAGATACGCAGTATTTT,CASSLARGTDTQYF
NA,TRBV30,TRBJ1-4,NA,TGTGCCTGGAATTCTGAGGGGACTAATGAAAAACTGTTTTTT,CAWNSEGTNEKLFF
TRBD2,TRBV7-9,TRBJ2-1,NA,TGTGCCAGCAGCTTAGCTTCGACTAGCGGGGGGGATGATGAGCAGTTCTTC,CASSLASTSGGDDEQFF
NA,TRBV19,TRBJ1-2,NA,TGTGCCAGTAGTAAAGGGATTAACTATGGCTACACCTTC,CASSKGINYGYTF
NA,TRBV9,TRBJ1-3,NA,TGTGCCAGCAGCGTAGAGGGGTTCTCTGGAAACACCATATATTTT,CASSVEGFSGNTIYF
NA,TRBV6-5,TRBJ1-1,NA,TGTGCCAGCAGTTACTCTTACAAAGGCACTGAAGCTTTCTTT,CASSYSYKGTEAFF
NA,TRBV27,TRBJ2-1,NA,TGTGCCAGCAGCCCATGGGGCTCAATCCATGAGCAGTTCTTC,CASSPWGSIHEQFF
TRBD2,TRBV9,TRBJ2-5,NA,TGTGCCAGCAGCGTGGGAGGGCGAGAGACCCAGTACTTC,CASSVGGRETQYF
NA,TRBV7-3,TRBJ2-2,NA,TGTGCCAGCAGCACCTATCCGGGGACCGGGGAGCTGTTTTTT,CASSTYPGTGELFF
TRBD1,TRBV6-6,TRBJ1-4,NA,TGTGCCAGCAGTTTTTACAGGGGACGAGAAAAACTGTTTTTT,CASSFYRGREKLFF
TRBD1,TRBV6-5,TRBJ1-1,NA,TGTGCCAGCAATTACCAGGGGGCTGCTGAAGCTTTCTTT,CASNYQGAAEAFF
NA,TRBV30,TRBJ2-2,NA,TGTGCCTGGAGTGTAAGGGCCAGCTTCACCGGGGAGCTGTTTTTT,CAWSVRASFTGELFF
TRBD2,TRBV6-5,TRBJ2-5,NA,TGTGCCAGCAGTCCTAGCGGGGGGAAACAAGAGACCCAGTACTTC,CASSPSGGKQETQYF
NA,TRBV5-4,TRBJ2-1,medium-sized,TGTGCCAGCAGCTTGGCGTGGGATGAGCAGTTCTTC,CASSLAWDEQFF
NA,TRBV10-2,TRBJ2-7,NA,TGCGCCAGCAGGATGGGACTCTTATCCTACGAGCAGTACTTC,CASRMGLLSYEQYF
NA,TRBV10-3,TRBJ1-4,NA,TGTGCCATCAGTGACGGTCAGGGGAATGAAAAACTGTTTTTT,CAISDGQGNEKLFF
TRBD2,TRBV5-4,TRBJ2-2,NA,TGTGCCAGCAGGCCGGGACTAGCGGGAGAAGGGTATACGGGGGAGCTGTTTTTT,CASRPGLAGEGYTGELFF
NA,TRBV18,TRBJ2-7,NA,TGTGCCAGCTCACCGGGCCACGAGCAGTACTTC,CASSPGHEQYF
NA,TRBV14,TRBJ2-1,NA,TGTGCCAGCAGCGACCTTAAATGGGGAAATGAGCAGTTCTTC,CASSDLKWGNEQFF
NA,TRBV7-7,TRBJ2-1,NA,TGTGCTAGCAGCTTAGACAGGAACAATGAGCAGTTCTTC,CASSLDRNNEQFF
NA,TRBV6-5,TRBJ1-6,NA,TGTGCCAGCAGCCGTATACAGGCGGCTTATTCACCCCTCCACTTT,CASSRIQAAYSPLHF